This is a list of T cell receptor beta chains from one sample in a study of blood T cell repertoires in COVID-19. Data came from immunoSEQ multiplex PCR; TCRdb stores just in-frame clones and leaves some out. The sample yields roughly 150,000 clones, 84% seen once. Input material: peripheral blood. These receptor sequences come from a woman aged 45-65 years with acute or convalescent COVID-19. The CDR3 runs from the conserved cysteine through the conserved F or W. The D gene is left open where the match is weak. A row's size may be missing; if present it is once, few, many or a size class.

j_gene: TRBJ1-3; abundance: -; d_gene: -; v_gene: TRBV5-4; CDR3nt: TGTGCCAGCAGCCTTCCGGGAAACTCTGGAAACACCATATATTTT; CDR3aa: CASSLPGNSGNTIYF
j_gene: TRBJ1-5; abundance: -; d_gene: -; v_gene: TRBV11-2; CDR3nt: TGTGCCAGCAGCCTAGCTAACAATCAGCCCCAGCATTTT; CDR3aa: CASSLANNQPQHF
j_gene: TRBJ1-2; abundance: -; d_gene: -; v_gene: TRBV28; CDR3nt: TGTGCCAGCAGCAGTATGGGGGGTGGCTATGGCTACACCTTC; CDR3aa: CASSSMGGGYGYTF
j_gene: TRBJ2-1; abundance: -; d_gene: TRBD1; v_gene: TRBV6-5; CDR3nt: TGTGCCAGCACCGACAGGGGACTTGAGTTCTTC; CDR3aa: CASTDRGLEFF
j_gene: TRBJ2-7; abundance: -; d_gene: TRBD2; v_gene: TRBV6-6; CDR3nt: TGTGCCAGCAGTCTCTCCGGGACTAGCGGGAGGAGCTACGAGCAGTACTTC; CDR3aa: CASSLSGTSGRSYEQYF
j_gene: TRBJ1-4; abundance: -; d_gene: TRBD1; v_gene: TRBV30; CDR3nt: TGTGCCTGGGTAATGACCGGGACAGGTCATGAAAAACTGTTTTTT; CDR3aa: CAWVMTGTGHEKLFF
j_gene: TRBJ1-1; abundance: -; d_gene: TRBD1; v_gene: TRBV5-1; CDR3nt: TGCGCCAGCAGCCCAGGGACAGGGAACACTGAAGCTTTCTTT; CDR3aa: CASSPGTGNTEAFF
j_gene: TRBJ2-2; abundance: -; d_gene: -; v_gene: TRBV10-3; CDR3nt: TGTGCCGCCTCCGGGACTGAGAACACCGGGGAGCTGTTTTTT; CDR3aa: CAASGTENTGELFF
j_gene: TRBJ2-7; abundance: -; d_gene: TRBD1; v_gene: TRBV5-1; CDR3nt: TGCGCCAGCAGCTTGGGGACAGGTGCCTACGAGCAGTACTTC; CDR3aa: CASSLGTGAYEQYF
j_gene: TRBJ1-1; abundance: few; d_gene: -; v_gene: TRBV6-5; CDR3nt: TGTGCCAGCAGTTACTCGGGGGCGGGTAAGCACACTGAAGCTTTCTTT; CDR3aa: CASSYSGAGKHTEAFF
j_gene: TRBJ2-1; abundance: few; d_gene: TRBD2; v_gene: TRBV9; CDR3nt: TGTGCCAGCAGCCTAGGTGCAGCGGGGGGGCACAATGAGCAGTTCTTC; CDR3aa: CASSLGAAGGHNEQFF
j_gene: TRBJ1-5; abundance: -; d_gene: -; v_gene: TRBV28; CDR3nt: TGTGCCACCACCCGGGTGATAAATCAGCCCCAGCATTTT; CDR3aa: CATTRVINQPQHF